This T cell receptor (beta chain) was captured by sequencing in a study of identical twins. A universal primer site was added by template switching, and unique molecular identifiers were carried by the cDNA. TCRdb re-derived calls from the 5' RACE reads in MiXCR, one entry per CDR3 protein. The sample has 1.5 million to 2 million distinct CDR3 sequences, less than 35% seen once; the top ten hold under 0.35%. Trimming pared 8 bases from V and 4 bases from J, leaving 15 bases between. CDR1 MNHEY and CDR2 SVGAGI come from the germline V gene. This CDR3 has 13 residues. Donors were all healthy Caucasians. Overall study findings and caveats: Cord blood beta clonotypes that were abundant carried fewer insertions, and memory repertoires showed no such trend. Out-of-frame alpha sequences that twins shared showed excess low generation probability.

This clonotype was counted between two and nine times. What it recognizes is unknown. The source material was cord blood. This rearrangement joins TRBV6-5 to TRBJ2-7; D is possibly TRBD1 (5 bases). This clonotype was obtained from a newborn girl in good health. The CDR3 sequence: CASRDSLHYEQYF. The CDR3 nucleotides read TGTGCCAGCCGAGACAGTCTCCATTACGAGCAGTACTTC.